This TCR beta chain comes out of a study of T cells after yellow fever vaccination. Study in general: It was SMART-Seq v4 Ultra Low Input that prepared the fractions with low cell numbers. Overall study results and limits: In FACS-sorted repertoires, abundant clonotypes from the bulk population could appear as contaminants. There was a small share of clonotypes that showed up in both the CD4 and CD8 compartments.

One entry per CDR3 protein, called by TCRdb with MiXCR from the 5' RACE reads. The data hold some 340,000 distinct CDR3 sequences, with about 4% observed a single time. Germline V gene lookup returns CDR1 SGHRS and CDR2 YFSETQ. The trim removed 4 bases at V and 8 bases at J, leaving 6 bases unmatched. The CDR3 is 14 residues long. There are many counts of this clonotype. Its antigen remains unidentified. The genes are TRBV5-1 and TRBJ1-5, with TRBD1 matching over 10 bases. The clonotype was recovered from a man aged 18 to 29 who received the YFV17D yellow fever vaccine. The source was PBMCs, collected 5 days after the yellow fever booster vaccination. The CDR3 bases are TGCGCCAGCAGCCCAGGACAGGGGGGCGAGCCCCAGCATTTT. Amino acids: CASSPGQGGEPQHF.